The sample holds a few counts of the clone carrying this TCR beta chain. Repertoires were generated with immunoSEQ multiplex PCR, while TCRdb's copy carries only in-frame clones and drops some. The data hold around 210,000 clones, with roughly 88% observed a single time. This sample is drawn from a study of blood T cell repertoires in COVID-19. Background on the study: COVID-19 samples collected from the United States, Italy and Spain covered acute and convalescent phases. T cells, B-cell-depleted T cells, or PBMCs supplied cDNA or gDNA.

V lost 5 bases and J lost 7; bases outside the gene matches: 14. This CDR3 has 18 residues. Germline V gives CDR1 SEHNR, CDR2 FQNEAQ (reference sequence). The sample comprised peripheral blood. This clonotype originated in a human donor in a cohort sampled during active COVID-19. This sequence joins TRBV7-9 and TRBJ2-1; 13 nucleotides match TRBD2. In nucleotides, the CDR3 is TGTGCCAGCAGCCGGACTAGCGGGGGATCAACCGGACGTAATGAGCAGTTCTTC. Amino acids: CASSRTSGGSTGRNEQFF.